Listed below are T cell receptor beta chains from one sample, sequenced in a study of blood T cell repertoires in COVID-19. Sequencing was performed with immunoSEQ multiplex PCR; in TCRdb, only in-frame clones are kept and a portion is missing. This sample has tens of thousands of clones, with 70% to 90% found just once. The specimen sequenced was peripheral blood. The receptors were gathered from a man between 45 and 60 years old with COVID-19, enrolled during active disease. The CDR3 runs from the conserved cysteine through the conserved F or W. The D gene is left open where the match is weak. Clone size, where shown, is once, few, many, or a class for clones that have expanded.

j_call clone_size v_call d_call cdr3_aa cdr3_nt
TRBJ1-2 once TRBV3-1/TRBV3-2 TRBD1 CASSPTGGNYGYTF TGTGCCAGCAGCCCGACAGGGGGAAACTATGGCTACACCTTC
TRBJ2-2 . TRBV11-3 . CASSPEIDSFTGELFF TGTGCCAGCAGCCCCGAGATTGACAGCTTCACCGGGGAGCTGTTTTTT
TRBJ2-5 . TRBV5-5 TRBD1 CASSSPGTGVETQYF TGTGCCAGCAGCTCCCCCGGGACAGGGGTAGAGACCCAGTACTTC
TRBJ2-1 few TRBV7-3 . CASSLNPGEQFF TGTGCCAGCAGCCTCAATCCCGGTGAGCAGTTCTTC
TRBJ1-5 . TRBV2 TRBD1 CASRRQGVGNQPQHF TGTGCCAGCAGACGACAGGGGGTTGGTAATCAGCCCCAGCATTTT
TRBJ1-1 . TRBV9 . CASNNGRPGGEAFF TGTGCCAGCAACAACGGGAGACCGGGTGGTGAAGCTTTCTTT
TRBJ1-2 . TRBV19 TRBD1 CASLNWGTGGVGYTF TGTGCCAGTTTGAACTGGGGGACAGGGGGCGTTGGCTACACCTTC
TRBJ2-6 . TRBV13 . CASIATGDSGANVLTF TGTGCCAGCATAGCGACAGGAGACTCTGGGGCCAACGTCCTGACTTTC
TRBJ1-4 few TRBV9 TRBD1 CASSATGGNEKLFF TGTGCCAGCAGCGCGACAGGGGGGAATGAAAAACTGTTTTTT
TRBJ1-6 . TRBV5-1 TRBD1 CASSLGGQLDSPLHF TGCGCCAGCAGCTTGGGGGGACAGCTTGATTCACCCCTCCACTTT
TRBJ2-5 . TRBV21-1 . CASSKGCKRGAQETQYF TGTGCCAGCAGCAAAGGCTGTAAGCGGGGGGCGCAAGAGACCCAGTACTTC
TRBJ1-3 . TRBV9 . CASSVVGAPSGNTIYF TGTGCCAGCAGCGTAGTAGGGGCCCCATCTGGAAACACCATATATTTT
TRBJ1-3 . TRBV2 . CASTGRDSGNTIYF TGTGCCAGCACAGGCAGGGACTCTGGAAACACCATATATTTT
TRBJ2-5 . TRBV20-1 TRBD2 CSASAGEETQYF TGCAGTGCTAGTGCGGGGGAAGAGACCCAGTACTTC
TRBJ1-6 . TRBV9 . CASSAKDTSPLHF TGTGCCAGCAGCGCTAAGGACACTTCACCCCTCCACTTT
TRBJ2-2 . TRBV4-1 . CASSQLGWKGGELFF TGCGCCAGCAGCCAATTGGGCTGGAAAGGCGGGGAGCTGTTTTTT
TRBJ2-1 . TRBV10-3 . CAISTILKGNEQFF TGTGCCATCAGTACCATTTTAAAGGGGAATGAGCAGTTCTTC
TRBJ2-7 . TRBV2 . CASSVGVLSSYEQYF TGTGCCAGCAGTGTTGGAGTTTTAAGCTCCTACGAGCAGTACTTC
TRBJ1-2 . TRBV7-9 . CASSLSILSYGYTF TGTGCCAGCAGCTTGAGCATTCTCTCCTATGGCTACACCTTC
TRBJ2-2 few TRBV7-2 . CASSLLQGPKSTGELFF TGTGCCAGCAGCTTATTGCAGGGCCCCAAAAGCACCGGGGAGCTGTTTTTT
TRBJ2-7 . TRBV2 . CASSVLVQGGVEEQYF TGTGCCAGCAGTGTCTTGGTACAGGGTGGGGTGGAGGAGCAGTACTTC
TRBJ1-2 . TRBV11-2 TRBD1 CASSYGQGAFGYTF TGTGCCAGCAGCTACGGACAGGGGGCGTTTGGCTACACCTTC
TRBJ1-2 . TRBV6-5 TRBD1 CASSYLGDRGGYTF TGTGCCAGCAGTTACTTAGGGGACAGAGGGGGCTACACCTTC
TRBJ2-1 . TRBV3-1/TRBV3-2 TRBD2 CASSRLAGGEQFF TGTGCCAGCAGCCGACTAGCGGGGGGTGAGCAGTTCTTC
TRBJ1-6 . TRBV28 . CASGDRGGWNSPLHF TGTGCCAGCGGCGACCGGGGGGGCTGGAATTCACCCCTCCACTTT
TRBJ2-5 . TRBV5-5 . CASSIAIGTRQETQYF TGTGCCAGCAGCATCGCGATCGGGACACGCCAAGAGACCCAGTACTTC
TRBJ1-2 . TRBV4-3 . CASSQVGTGMNYGYTF TGCGCCAGCAGCCAAGTTGGTACGGGGATGAACTATGGCTACACCTTC
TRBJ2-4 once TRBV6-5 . CASRRTVLAKNIQYF TGTGCCAGCAGAAGGACAGTTCTAGCCAAAAACATTCAGTACTTC
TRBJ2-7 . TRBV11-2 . CASSLLGGPEDEQYF TGTGCCAGCAGCCTCCTGGGGGGGCCCGAGGACGAGCAGTACTTC